Listed below are T cell receptor beta chains from one sample, sequenced in a study of T-cell reconstitution after alpha-beta-depleted transplantation in children. TCRdb passed the PCR reads through MiXCR, listing each CDR3 protein once. The sample lists more than 550,000 distinct CDR3 sequences; approximately 10% were seen once. The sequencing here drew on PBMCs from the stem cell graft donor, taken from the stem cell graft. The receptors shown here come from a human donor who donated a stem cell graft to a child with acute myeloid leukemia. CDR3s include the opening cysteine and the closing phenylalanine or tryptophan. D genes are given only for firm matches. Size values are once, few and many counts, or a class for expanded clones, and some rows have none.

abundance | len | d_gene | j_gene | v_gene | CDR3nt | CDR3aa
- | 17 | TRBD2 | TRBJ2-1 | TRBV20-1 | TGCTGTGCTAGTCCGCGGGAGAAGGGGAGCTCCTACAATGAGCAGTTCTTC | CCASPREKGSSYNEQFF
few | 18 | - | TRBJ2-6 | TRBV13 | TGTGCCAGCAGCTTCCCCATGAGACAACACTCTGGGGCCAACGTCCTGACTTTC | CASSFPMRQHSGANVLTF
many | 12 | - | TRBJ2-1 | TRBV20-1 | TGCAGTGCTGGACGTTCGGGCGGTGAGCAGTTCTTC | CSAGRSGGEQFF
many | 15 | TRBD2 | TRBJ2-1 | TRBV14 | TGTGCCAGCAGCCAAGTCGGTGGCGGGAGTCCTGAGCAGTTCTTC | CASSQVGGGSPEQFF
- | 17 | - | TRBJ1-5 | TRBV19 | TGTGCCAGTAGTACCCAAGGGGGGGCTCCTAGCAATCAGCCCCAGCATTTT | CASSTQGGAPSNQPQHF
many | 15 | - | TRBJ2-1 | TRBV24-1 | TGTGCCACCAGCCGGGGCTCCGGATCCTACAATGAGCAGTTCTTC | CATSRGSGSYNEQFF
many | 15 | TRBD2 | TRBJ2-1 | TRBV4-3 | TGCGCCAGCAGCCAAGTGGGTTATGGAGCGGGAGAGCAGTTCTTC | CASSQVGYGAGEQFF
few | 16 | - | TRBJ2-1 | TRBV27 | TGTGCCAGCAGTCCATCATCCCGGGGTAGTAATAAGGAGCAGTTCTTC | CASSPSSRGSNKEQFF
many | 13 | - | TRBJ1-1 | TRBV10-3 | TGTGCCATCAGTGAAATGGAGAACACTGAAGCTTTCTTT | CAISEMENTEAFF
few | 12 | TRBD2 | TRBJ2-7 | TRBV20-1 | TGCAGTGCTAGGGCTAGCGGGAGGGAGCAGTACTTC | CSARASGREQYF
- | 13 | TRBD2 | TRBJ2-7 | TRBV29-1 | TGCAGCGTAGAGCCTAGCGGGAGGCACGAGCAGTACTTC | CSVEPSGRHEQYF
- | 15 | - | TRBJ2-1 | TRBV20-1 | TGCAGTGCTAGAGATCGGAGACAGGTGTACAATGAGCAGTTCTTC | CSARDRRQVYNEQFF
few | 16 | - | TRBJ2-7 | TRBV6-2/TRBV6-3 | TGTGCCAGCAGTTACCCACAGACAGGCCGCTCCTACGAGCAGTACTTC | CASSYPQTGRSYEQYF
- | 16 | TRBD1 | TRBJ1-1 | TRBV5-8 | TGTGCCAGCAGCTTGGATCGGACAGGGGGCCGAACTGAAGCTTTCTTT | CASSLDRTGGRTEAFF
few | 15 | - | TRBJ2-7 | TRBV29-1 | TGCAGCGTTGAAGATGTCAGGGGGAGGGTTTACGAGCAGTACTTC | CSVEDVRGRVYEQYF
few | 17 | TRBD2 | TRBJ2-5 | TRBV4-1 | TGCGCCAGCAGCCAAGTAGCTAGCGGGAGGGCCAGGGAGACCCAGTACTTC | CASSQVASGRARETQYF
- | 13 | - | TRBJ2-7 | TRBV21-1 | TGTGCCAGCAGCCCGGGCGGCACAGAGGAGCAGTACTTC | CASSPGGTEEQYF
few | 18 | TRBD2 | TRBJ2-1 | TRBV4-2 | TGTGCCAGCAGCCAGCGTCCTCGAACCGGGACTAGATACAATGAGCAGTTCTTC | CASSQRPRTGTRYNEQFF
few | 12 | - | TRBJ2-5 | TRBV30 | TGTGCCTGGAGAGATAACATAGAGACCCAGTACTTC | CAWRDNIETQYF
many | 13 | - | TRBJ2-7 | TRBV7-2 | TGTGCCAGCAGCTTAGGACTATTCTACGAGCAGTACTTC | CASSLGLFYEQYF
many | 16 | TRBD2 | TRBJ2-3 | TRBV4-3 | TGCGCCAGCAGCCAAGAAGCGGGAGGGCCGGGGGATACGCAGTATTTT | CASSQEAGGPGDTQYF
- | 13 | TRBD2 | TRBJ2-7 | TRBV30 | TGTGCCTGGAGTAGCGGGATCTCCTACGAGCAGTACTTC | CAWSSGISYEQYF
few | 14 | TRBD2 | TRBJ2-1 | TRBV5-1 | TGCGCCAGCACGGCCAGCGGGGGTTACAATGAGCAGTTCTTC | CASTASGGYNEQFF
few | 15 | TRBD1 | TRBJ1-5 | TRBV25-1 | TGTGCCAGCAGTGGGACAGGGAAGGCGGGTCAGCCCCAGCATTTT | CASSGTGKAGQPQHF
- | 13 | - | TRBJ2-7 | TRBV5-1 | TGCGCCAGCAGACGGGACACCACCTACGAGCAGTACTTC | CASRRDTTYEQYF
- | 14 | - | TRBJ1-1 | TRBV5-1 | TGCGCCAGCAGCTTTAGGGACATCGACACTGAAGCTTTCTTT | CASSFRDIDTEAFF
many | 13 | TRBD2 | TRBJ2-2 | TRBV29-1 | TGCAGCGTTCGGGAGGGGGGAACCGGGGAGCTGTTTTTT | CSVREGGTGELFF
- | 12 | - | TRBJ2-7 | TRBV6-5 | TGTGCCAGCAGTTACTCGTCCAGGGAACAGTACTTC | CASSYSSREQYF
many | 16 | TRBD2 | TRBJ2-2 | TRBV7-2 | TGTGCCAGCAGCAACGGACTAGCGGGAGTCACCGGGGAGCTGTTTTTT | CASSNGLAGVTGELFF
few | 16 | TRBD1 | TRBJ2-3 | TRBV2 | TGTGCCAGCAGTGAAAGGCCGGGACAGGGGCCAAATACGCAGTATTTT | CASSERPGQGPNTQYF
- | 15 | - | TRBJ2-2 | TRBV5-1 | TGCGCCAGCAGCTTGGCAGGGGCCAGCACCGGGGAGCTGTTTTTT | CASSLAGASTGELFF
- | 15 | TRBD1 | TRBJ1-4 | TRBV6-5 | TGTGCCAGCAGTTATAGGACAGGGTATGGAGAAAAACTGTTTTTT | CASSYRTGYGEKLFF
- | 17 | - | TRBJ2-2 | TRBV7-6 | TGTGCCAGCAGCTTAGAGCCGTCGGCAGGGCCCACCGGGGAGCTGTTTTTT | CASSLEPSAGPTGELFF
once | 13 | TRBD2 | TRBJ2-7 | TRBV28 | TGTGCCAGCTGGACTAGCGGATCCTACGAGCAGTACTTC | CASWTSGSYEQYF
many | 14 | - | TRBJ2-1 | TRBV12-3/TRBV12-4 | TGTGCCAGCAGACCCTCTTCGGGTAGGAATGAGCAGTTCTTC | CASRPSSGRNEQFF
many | 15 | - | TRBJ2-2 | TRBV4-3 | TGCGCCAGCAGCCAAGATGTACTAAATACCGGGGAGCTGTTTTTT | CASSQDVLNTGELFF
- | 15 | TRBD1 | TRBJ2-7 | TRBV7-2 | TGTGCCAGCAGCGCCGGGGCAGGGGGCATTTACGAGCAGTACTTC | CASSAGAGGIYEQYF
few | 15 | TRBD2 | TRBJ2-3 | TRBV5-1 | TGCGCCAGCAGCAAGGGACTAACCGCCACAGATACGCAGTATTTT | CASSKGLTATDTQYF
few | 17 | - | TRBJ1-2 | TRBV7-2 | TGTGCCAGCAGCTTAGGTGCTCAGGGAGGGTCCGGACGTGGCTACACCTTC | CASSLGAQGGSGRGYTF
- | 16 | TRBD2 | TRBJ2-1 | TRBV3-1 | TGTGCCAGCAGCCGAAAGCTACTAGCGGGAAACAATGAGCAGTTCTTC | CASSRKLLAGNNEQFF
- | 15 | TRBD1 | TRBJ2-7 | TRBV10-3 | TGTGCCATCAGTGGAACCGGGACAGGGGGCTCCGAGCAGTACTTC | CAISGTGTGGSEQYF
few | 13 | - | TRBJ2-2 | TRBV29-1 | TGCAGCGTTGACACGACGAACACCGGGGAGCTGTTTTTT | CSVDTTNTGELFF
many | 13 | - | TRBJ2-3 | TRBV12-3/TRBV12-4 | TGTGCCAGCAGTTTGAGAACCAAGTATACGCAGTATTTT | CASSLRTKYTQYF
many | 18 | TRBD1 | TRBJ2-1 | TRBV29-1 | TGCAGCGTTGAAGGTTCTCCCACCGACAGGGCCTCCTACAATGAGCAGTTCTTC | CSVEGSPTDRASYNEQFF
few | 14 | - | TRBJ2-2 | TRBV18 | TGTGCCAGCTCACCCCAGCATGTTACCGGGGAGCTGTTTTTT | CASSPQHVTGELFF
many | 13 | - | TRBJ1-5 | TRBV12-3/TRBV12-4 | TGTGCCAGCAGCCGCGACAGCGGGCAGCCCCAGCATTTT | CASSRDSGQPQHF
many | 15 | TRBD1 | TRBJ1-4 | TRBV4-3 | TGCGCCAGCAGCCAGGGATCGACAGGGGGTGAAAAACTGTTTTTT | CASSQGSTGGEKLFF
- | 14 | - | TRBJ2-7 | TRBV5-1 | TGCGCCAGCAGCTTCGTTGTCGCCGGAGGCGAGCAGTACTTC | CASSFVVAGGEQYF
many | 15 | - | TRBJ2-4 | TRBV12-3/TRBV12-4 | TGTGCCAGCAGTTCTCAACTAGGGGCCAAAAACATTCAGTACTTC | CASSSQLGAKNIQYF
many | 13 | - | TRBJ2-1 | TRBV20-1 | TGCAGTGCTAGATCCGGCAGGTTCCATGAGCAGTTCTTC | CSARSGRFHEQFF
- | 16 | TRBD1 | TRBJ1-1 | TRBV12-3/TRBV12-4 | TGTGCCAGCAGTCTAGGACAGGGAACCATGAACACTGAAGCTTTCTTT | CASSLGQGTMNTEAFF
few | 12 | - | TRBJ1-1 | TRBV7-2 | TGTGCCAGCAGCTTCGTAGGGACTGAAGCTTTCTTT | CASSFVGTEAFF
few | 18 | - | TRBJ1-5 | TRBV15 | TGTGCCACCAGCGGGACCTGGGCCGAATCCTATAGCAATCAGCCCCAGCATTTT | CATSGTWAESYSNQPQHF
- | 17 | - | TRBJ1-2 | TRBV3-1 | TGTGCCAGCAGCCCCAATGTCGCGCTGGCTGTGAACTATGGCTACACCTTC | CASSPNVALAVNYGYTF
- | 14 | - | TRBJ2-1 | TRBV7-9 | TGTGCCAGCAGCTTAGAACAAGTATTCAATGAGCAGTTCTTC | CASSLEQVFNEQFF
- | 14 | TRBD2 | TRBJ2-3 | TRBV29-1 | TGCAGCGTTGTGGGAGCGGGAGCCACAGATACGCAGTATTTT | CSVVGAGATDTQYF
many | 15 | TRBD1 | TRBJ1-1 | TRBV20-1 | TGCAGTGCTCCCGACAGGGGTGGTATGAACACTGAAGCTTTCTTT | CSAPDRGGMNTEAFF
many | 14 | TRBD1 | TRBJ2-7 | TRBV12-3/TRBV12-4 | TGTGCCAGCAGTTACGGGACAGGGGATTTCGAGCAGTACTTC | CASSYGTGDFEQYF
- | 15 | - | TRBJ1-2 | TRBV3-1 | TGTGCCAGCAGCCAAGATAGGGAGGGATTCAGAGGCTACACCTTC | CASSQDREGFRGYTF
few | 15 | TRBD2 | TRBJ2-2 | TRBV20-1 | TGCAGTGCGCCGGGTTTTAGCGGGAGCACCGGGGAGCTGTTTTTT | CSAPGFSGSTGELFF